The 20 T cell receptor beta chains given below trace back to one sample, sequenced in a study of blood T cell repertoires in COVID-19. Assay: immunoSEQ multiplex PCR; the TCRdb copy retains only in-frame clones and omits some. This table has about 230,000 clones, 84% appearing once. The sequenced sample was peripheral blood. The receptor set was obtained from a man in his forties or fifties with active or convalescent COVID-19.

V usage is TRBV7-9 and J usage is TRBJ1-3; perhaps TRBD1 as D (5 bases). V was clipped by 1 base and J by 7 bases, with 8 bases between them. The CDR3 has 13 residues. From germline, CDR1 is SEHNR and CDR2 FQNEAQ (reference sequence). CDR3 amino acids: CASSLGPGNTIYF. The DNA for the CDR3 is TGTGCCAGCAGCTTAGGGCCAGGGAACACCATATATTTT.

The V call is TRBV5-6, the J call TRBJ1-5, with a weak D call TRBD1 (5 bases). V lost 4 bases to trimming and J lost 7 bases, with 15 bases between them. This CDR3 has 14 residues. Germline CDR1 is SGHDT and CDR2 is YYEEEE. The CDR3 here is CASSLGGSGQPQHF. As DNA, the CDR3 is TGTGCCAGCAGCCTCGGGGGGTCCGGCCAGCCCCAGCATTTT.

The rearrangement uses TRBV2 and TRBJ1-1; D is unresolved. The CDR3 sequence is 13 residues long. Germline CDR1 is SNHLY and CDR2 is FYNNEI. The V end was cut by 8 bases, the J end by 2 bases, with 12 bases between. The CDR3 region is CASSPYSNTEAFF. CDR3 sequence (DNA): TGTGCCAGCTCCCCCTACAGTAACACTGAAGCTTTCTTT.

The rearrangement joins TRBV27 to TRBJ1-2; TRBD1 might be the D (5 bases). Germline-derived CDR1 and CDR2 are MNHEY and SMNVEV (reference sequence). The CDR3 runs to 15 residues. V gave up 6 bases and J gave up 6 bases, with 20 bases separating them. The CDR3 loop reads CASSTDRQRPHGYTF. DNA for the CDR3: TGTGCCAGCAGCACCGACCGACAGAGGCCCCATGGCTACACCTTC.

V is TRBV6-1 and J is TRBJ2-7; the match to TRBD1 covers 7 bases. Germline assignment: CDR1 MNHNS and CDR2 SASEGT. The CDR3 runs 14 residues. The V segment lost 1 base and the J segment 1 base; nucleotides outside the gene matches: 1. As DNA, the CDR3 is TGTGCCAGCAGTGAAGACAGGGGTTCCTACGAGCAGTACTTC. It translates to CASSEDRGSYEQYF.

V is TRBV30 and J is TRBJ1-3, with TRBD1 matching over 7 bases. From germline, CDR1 is GTSNPN and CDR2 SVGIG (reference sequence). With V trimmed by 4 bases and J by 3 bases, 3 bases remained unmatched. This CDR3 contains 13 residues. CDR3 amino acids: CAWKGAGGNTIYF. The CDR3 DNA reads as TGTGCCTGGAAGGGGGCAGGTGGAAACACCATATATTTT.

This sequence joins TRBV4-1 and TRBJ1-1; the match to TRBD1 covers 8 bases. The germline V gene has CDR1 MGHRA and CDR2 YSYEKL. V was clipped by 3 bases and J by 2 bases; unmatched bases: 5. This CDR3 is 15 amino acids long. Here the CDR3 reads CASSHSTGVNTEAFF. For the CDR3, the DNA is TGCGCCAGCAGCCACTCGACAGGGGTTAACACTGAAGCTTTCTTT.

This clone appeared a few times. The chain has TRBV7-9 and TRBJ1-1; unclear D gene. From germline, CDR1 is SEHNR and CDR2 FQNEAQ (reference sequence). There are 16 residues in the CDR3. Between the trimmed V and J ends, which lost 4 bases and 2 bases, there was a span of 17 bases. The CDR3 DNA follows: TGTGCCAGCAGCTCTTGGGCCTTGGTTGACAACACTGAAGCTTTCTTT. Protein sequence: CASSSWALVDNTEAFF. The full variable domain, its missing parts supplied by reference TRBV7-9 and TRBJ1-1, is DTGVSQNPRHKITKRGQNVTFRCDPISEHNRLYWYRQTLGQGPEFLTYFQNEAQLEKSRLLSDRFSAERPKGSFSTLEIQRTEQGDSAMYLCASSSWALVDNTEAFFGQGTRLTVV.

This sequence joins TRBV10-1 and TRBJ2-7, with D tentatively TRBD2 (6 bases). Germline lookup yields CDR1 WNHNN and CDR2 SYGVQD (reference sequence). The CDR3 has 13 residues. V was cut by 4 bases and J by 0 bases, with 7 bases left in between. The CDR3 DNA follows: TGCGCCAGCAGTGCCGGGAGCTCCTACGAGCAGTACTTC. Protein product: CASSAGSSYEQYF.

This chain joins TRBV19 and TRBJ1-2, with 9 bases matching TRBD1. This CDR3 comprises 16 residues. Germline-derived CDR1 and CDR2 are LNHDA and SQIVND (reference sequence). J lost 8 bases, V lost 3 bases, and 13 bases had no gene match. DNA of the CDR3: TGTGCCAGTAGTATGAGAGGGACAGGGATCAGCGTCGGCTACACCTTC. Translated: CASSMRGTGISVGYTF. Variable domain in full (rest from reference TRBV19 and TRBJ1-2): DGGITQSPKYLFRKEGQNVTLSCEQNLNHDAMYWYRQDPGQGLRLIYYSQIVNDFQKGDIAEGYSVSREKKESFPLTVTSAQKNPTAFYLCASSMRGTGISVGYTFGSGTRLTVV.

The V gene is TRBV27, the J gene TRBJ2-1; TRBD2 agrees at 16 bases. There are 16 residues in the CDR3. Unmatched junction bases numbered 10, after V lost 5 bases and J lost 12 bases. CDR1 is MNHEY and CDR2 is SMNVEV in the germline V gene (reference sequence). The CDR3 DNA reads as TGTGCCAGCAGTCCGACACCGGGACTAGCGGGGGGGACGCAGTTCTTC. As protein: CASSPTPGLAGGTQFF.

This clone was counted a few times. The chain uses TRBV6-1 and TRBJ1-5, with 7 positions matching TRBD1. CDR1 is MNHNS, CDR2 SASEGT, per germline. The CDR3 has 16 residues. V lost 2 bases and J lost 3; bases outside the gene matches: 7. CDR3 coding DNA: TGTGCCAGCAGTGAACCAGGACAGGTTACCAATCAGCCCCAGCATTTT. Protein: CASSEPGQVTNQPQHF.

The V and J genes are TRBV4-2 and TRBJ2-7; 7 bases line up with TRBD1. CDR3 length: 17 amino acids. Trimming removed 0 bases from V and 0 bases from J; junction bases left unmatched: 8. Looked up from germline, CDR1 is LGHNA and CDR2 is YNFKEQ. The CDR3 protein is CASSQEIGTVASYEQYF. In DNA form, the CDR3 reads TGTGCCAGCAGCCAAGAAATAGGGACAGTCGCCTCCTACGAGCAGTACTTC.

This clone was seen just once. The chain is built from TRBV5-4 and TRBJ2-7, with 9 bases that match TRBD1. The CDR3 is 15 residues long. After removal of 1 base from V and 5 bases from J, the junction contained 7 bases not matched to a gene. Germline assignment: CDR1 SGHNT and CDR2 YYREEE (reference sequence). The chain's CDR3 is CASSLLGQGTDEQYF. CDR3 sequence (DNA): TGTGCCAGCAGCTTGTTGGGACAGGGAACGGACGAGCAGTACTTC.

The chain couples TRBV5-1 to TRBJ2-3; D gene unclear. V lost 1 base to trimming and J lost 5 bases, with 11 bases between them. The CDR3 runs to 14 residues. Germline V lookup: CDR1 SGHRS, CDR2 YFSETQ. CDR3 in DNA: TGCGCCAGCAGCTTGCTAACAGAAGGAGATACGCAGTATTTT. Residues: CASSLLTEGDTQYF.

This sequence joins TRBV12-3 or TRBV12-4 and TRBJ2-2; D is unclear. Trimming stripped 6 bases from V and 9 bases from J, with 11 bases between. The CDR3 is made up of 12 amino acids. The CDR3: CASSSPLRELFF. The CDR3 DNA follows: TGTGCCAGCAGCTCCCCCCTCCGGGAGCTGTTTTTT.

The chain recombines TRBV15 with TRBJ2-3; no clear D gene. Deletions cut 0 bases from V and 1 base from J, with 11 bases between. In germline, CDR1 is LNHNV, CDR2 YYDKDF (reference sequence). The CDR3 totals 16 residues. CDR3 sequence (DNA): TGTGCCACCAGCAGAGATCGATTAGTCGGCACAGATACGCAGTATTTT. Its translation is CATSRDRLVGTDTQYF.

The rearrangement links TRBV3-1 (or the pseudogene TRBV3-2) to TRBJ2-1; D unclear. The ends were cut back, 0 bases at V and 0 bases at J, with 9 bases in the middle. The CDR3 sequence is 16 residues long. The germline CDR1 and CDR2 sequences are LGHDT and YNNKEL (reference sequence). CDR3 region: CASSQDLAASYNEQFF. Here the CDR3 DNA reads TGTGCCAGCAGCCAAGATTTGGCGGCCTCCTACAATGAGCAGTTCTTC.

V and J are TRBV27 and TRBJ2-3, with a weak D call TRBD2 (6 bases). The V gene lost 3 bases and the J gene lost 3 bases, with 7 bases spanning the gap. CDR1 is MNHEY and CDR2 is SMNVEV in the germline V gene (reference sequence). The CDR3 is 13 residues long. For the CDR3, the DNA is TGTGCCAGCAGTTTCCGGGGGACAGATACGCAGTATTTT. Translated: CASSFRGTDTQYF.

V usage is TRBV19 and J usage is TRBJ2-7; possibly TRBD1 for D (5 bases). The CDR3 is 11 residues long. Trimming took off 9 bases at V and 3 bases at J, with 9 bases between the two ends. Germline lookup yields CDR1 LNHDA and CDR2 SQIVND (reference sequence). Here the CDR3 reads CARGQNYEQYF. CDR3 bases: TGTGCCAGGGGGCAAAACTACGAGCAGTACTTC. The full variable domain, rest sourced from reference TRBV19 and TRBJ2-7, is DGGITQSPKYLFRKEGQNVTLSCEQNLNHDAMYWYRQDPGQGLRLIYYSQIVNDFQKGDIAEGYSVSREKKESFPLTVTSAQKNPTAFYLCARGQNYEQYFGPGTRLTVT.